The entry that follows covers one T cell receptor beta chain sequence. The target antigen is unknown. Germline CDR1 MGHRA, CDR2 YSYEKL. The CDR3 consists of 14 residues. Between the trimmed V and J ends, which lost 2 bases and 2 bases, there was a span of 10 bases. The data belong to a study of cytomegalovirus exposure and HLA in healthy donors. Whole-study results and caveats: It was taken for granted in presence/absence analyses that sequencing depth across donors was roughly uniform. In terms of immune exposure information, only CMV serostatus was available. Earlier analysis found most TCR beta V segments productive about 90% or about 30% of the time.

60 Vbeta and 13 Jbeta primers were used in PCR. Generated by immunoSEQ multiplex PCR, the TCRdb table keeps only in-frame clones and is missing some. The table lists about 140,000 clones, roughly 80% of them singletons. Sequencing was carried out using PBMCs. The source is a man aged 25-45 years in good health and CMV-seronegative. The J gene is TRBJ2-7, the V gene TRBV4-1, with D unclear. This CDR3 is CASSQSDITYEQYF. The CDR3 nucleotides read TGCGCCAGCAGCCAATCCGACATAACCTACGAGCAGTACTTC.